The following is a T cell receptor (beta chain) sequence with its context. The junction departs from germline at one end; a sequencing error may be responsible. Each sample yielded at least 5.5 micrograms of PBMC total RNA. These data come from a study of blood T cells in healthy people across ages. The CDR3 totals 13 residues. Germline CDR1 and CDR2: KGHSH and LQKENI. A J-beta primer mix and a sample-barcoded 5' primer were used in a second PCR of roughly 6 to 11 cycles. A tag from a template-switch adaptor with 12 random nucleotides marked each cDNA molecule. Each CDR3 protein is one row after TCRdb ran MiXCR on the 5' RACE reads. The sample lists about 1.5 million distinct CDR3 sequences; roughly 40% were seen once.

The sample was blood. The rearrangement joins TRBV18 to TRBJ1-2; D is ambiguous. This clonotype originated in a woman aged 18-30 years in good health. CDR3 amino acids: CAGSPGPYYGYTF. The CDR3 DNA follows: TGTGCCGGCTCACCCGGGCCCTACTATGGCTACACCTTC.